This entry features one T cell receptor beta chain sequence. Its antigen is currently unknown. The data originate from a study of cytomegalovirus exposure and HLA in healthy donors. Study-level points and caveats: The authors assumed roughly uniform sequencing depth across donors for presence/absence analyses.

CDR3 length: 15 residues. Per germline, CDR1 MNHEY and CDR2 SVGAGI. Unmatched junction bases numbered 11, after V lost 5 bases and J lost 5 bases. Primers: 60 Vbeta forward and 13 Jbeta reverse. Method: immunoSEQ multiplex PCR; TCRdb's copy keeps in-frame clones and lacks some. This table has fewer than 80,000 clones, less than 85% appearing once. The receptor was isolated from a woman aged 30 to 39 in good health and CMV-seronegative. The chain recombines TRBV6-5 with TRBJ2-5; 7 bases match TRBD1. Sequenced sample: PBMCs. The DNA for the CDR3 is TGTGCCAGCAGTCTAGAGACAGGGCTTCAGGAGACCCAGTACTTC. It specifies CASSLETGLQETQYF.